This TCR beta chain was identified during a study of glioma-infiltrating T cells after dendritic cell vaccination (dated by TCRdb to 2016 to 2017). About the study as a whole: The cohort included around 15 glioblastoma patients drawn from Phase I and II dendritic cell vaccination trials, of whom 9 were newly diagnosed and 6 had recurrent disease. Survival after dendritic cell vaccination was correlated with TCR sequencing metrics such as TIL content and the overlap between tumor and blood repertoires. Three intradermal dendritic cell vaccine injections were administered to patients at biweekly intervals in the arm below the axilla. Deep sequencing of TCR beta CDR3 regions was used to quantify tumor-infiltrating lymphocyte content and compare tumor and blood repertoires in dendritic cell-vaccinated glioblastoma patients. The vaccine consisted of monocyte-derived dendritic cells cultured about 7 days with IL-4 and GM-CSF, then pulsed overnight with autologous tumor lysate. Between about 2003 and 2012, patients were given autologous tumor lysate-pulsed dendritic cell vaccination.

The immunoSEQ assay amplified TCRB CDR3 regions from approximately 2 micrograms of genomic DNA, or from all available DNA when less than that amount was available. The multiplex PCR employed 60 forward primers targeting TCR V beta segments and 13 reverse primers targeting J beta segments. To estimate reads per starting template, synthetic control templates were spiked into each sample at limiting dilution. The Illumina HiSeq System generated 87 bp sequencing reads. The authors processed their data as follows. To remove PCR and sequencing errors, closely related sequences were merged with a nearest neighbor algorithm. TCR overlap was measured as the percentage of unique tumor TCR beta sequences that were also present in the peripheral blood of the same patient. TCRdb limited this immuneACCESS table to in-frame rearrangements with V and J called. A share of clones is missing; checked studies link under half to unresolved V genes, and the rest is unexplained. Clone size and the V and J calls come from that table; the DNA yielded D and trimming. Across this sample there are under 100,000 clones, with roughly 90% seen only once. In total, the top ten clones hold 3.2% of the sample.

Relative to germline, V is 0 bases shorter and J is 4 bases shorter, with 7 bases between their ends. The germline V gene provides CDR1 SGHDT and CDR2 YYEEEE. The CDR3 sequence holds 13 residues, the cysteine and phenylalanine included. The retained sequence is limited to the CDR3, 39 bases, with the frame set at the first base. Patients were selected for having adequate residual fresh-frozen tumor tissue and more than two years of available survival data. An isocitrate dehydrogenase mutation was not carried by any of the glioblastoma patients, although molecular status was otherwise variable. PBMC collection took place before vaccination, two weeks after the third vaccination, and at tumor progression if progression occurred. The Qiagen DNeasy Blood extraction Kit was used for extraction of genomic DNA. Of note for this clone: Its antigen remains undetermined. No much larger clone is present one base from it, and per-base qualities are unavailable. This specimen includes other DNA sequences encoding the same CDR3.

Study-wide conclusions, independent of this receptor: TCR clonality showed no direct relationship with survival, which suggests that a diverse polyclonal response may matter. The cohort was small and heterogeneous, few patients had complete blood and tumor sets, and even fewer had initial-recurrent tumor pairs. The three-group TCR overlap response model was described as speculative and requiring prospective validation. After dendritic cell vaccination, a higher estimated pretreatment TIL content predicted longer time to progression and overall survival.

The material sequenced was blood, taken before dendritic cell vaccination. The V and J genes are TRBV5-6 and TRBJ1-1; the D gene is not confidently resolved. This TCR was sampled from a human donor with glioblastoma. The DNA sequence is as follows: TGTGCCAGCAGCTTGGCCCTACTCACTGAAGCTTTCTTT. It translates to CASSLALLTEAFF.